This note documents a single T cell receptor beta chain sequence. The sample comes from a study of shared clonotypes between healthy human individuals. Clones were read by immunoSEQ multiplex PCR, and TCRdb kept only the in-frame ones, dropping some. The table records under 1,100,000 clones, roughly 75% of them present only once. The sequence was obtained from a man aged 18 to 30 in good health. The sample was memory CD4+ T cells sorted from blood. Indicated subset: CD45RA-negative fraction.

CDR3 nucleotide sequence: TGTGCCAGCAGCGTATCGGGGGGGAACACTGAAGCTTTCTTT. This codes for CASSVSGGNTEAFF. The chain recombines TRBV9 with TRBJ1-1, with D possibly matching TRBD1 (5 bases). This CDR3 is 14 amino acids long. With 1 base removed from V and 1 base from J, the gap between germline ends came to 8 bases. Germline V gene lookup returns CDR1 SGDLS and CDR2 YYNGEE.